The next 16 T cell receptor beta chains were all read from a single sample in a study of T cell responses to AZD1222 COVID-19 vaccine. The method was immunoSEQ multiplex PCR; TCRdb's version includes in-frame clones alone and lacks a portion of them. In the table there are roughly 180,000 clones, around 87% of which are singletons. This specimen consisted of peripheral blood, obtained on day 0 of AZD1222 vaccination. These receptor sequences come from an adult in good health.

The chain has TRBV7-3 and TRBJ2-7; D perhaps matches TRBD1 (6 bases). Germline V lookup: CDR1 SGHTA, CDR2 FQGTGA. V lost 11 bases, J lost 0 bases, and 20 bases lay in between. This CDR3 is built from 15 residues. In DNA, the CDR3 is TGTGCCTCCTCACCCGGACAGTCATCCTCCTACGAGCAGTACTTC. Residues: CASSPGQSSSYEQYF.

The chain uses TRBV3-1 (or the pseudogene TRBV3-2) and TRBJ1-1; 9 bases match TRBD1. Germline values: CDR1 LGHDT, CDR2 YNNKEL (reference sequence). The CDR3 loop spans 16 amino acids. Germline trimming cut 1 base from V and 9 bases from J; bases unmatched to any gene: 12. This CDR3 is CASSQGGGTGIDKAFF. Written as DNA, the CDR3 is TGTGCCAGCAGCCAAGGGGGTGGGACAGGGATTGATAAAGCTTTCTTT.

The genes are TRBV19 and TRBJ2-7, with D perhaps matching TRBD1 or TRBD2 (7 bases each). V lost 1 base and J 3 bases, leaving 13 bases between the germline ends. Germline V gives CDR1 LNHDA, CDR2 SQIVND (reference sequence). There are 15 residues in the CDR3. The CDR3 DNA reads TGTGCCAGTAGTATAGGGCAGGGGGGGTTCTACGAGCAGTACTTC. It yields the protein CASSIGQGGFYEQYF.

This rearrangement joins TRBV3-1 (or the pseudogene TRBV3-2) to TRBJ2-1, with D possibly matching TRBD2 (5 bases). Germline CDR1 and CDR2: LGHDT and YNNKEL (reference sequence). CDR3 size: 16 residues. Trimming pared 5 bases from V and 2 bases from J, leaving 16 bases between. CDR3 amino acids: CASSGIGNLPYNEQFF. DNA of the CDR3: TGTGCCAGCAGCGGTATCGGGAATCTCCCCTACAATGAGCAGTTCTTC.

The chain is built from TRBV19 and TRBJ1-6; 7 nucleotides agree with TRBD1. CDR3 length: 15 amino acids. The V gene's germline CDR1 is LNHDA and CDR2 SQIVND (reference sequence). The junction had 5 bases not matched to a gene; V was cut back by 6 bases and J by 3 bases. The CDR3 DNA reads TGTGCCAGTAGGAGCCGGGACAGCTATAATTCACCCCTCCACTTT. This sequence encodes CASRSRDSYNSPLHF.

The rearrangement uses TRBV19 and TRBJ1-1, with 7 bases aligning to TRBD1. The ends lost 2 bases at V and 1 base at J; junction bases unmatched: 10. CDR3 length: 17 amino acids. Germline values: CDR1 LNHDA, CDR2 SQIVND (reference sequence). This CDR3 reads CASSIRGRGLSNTEAFF. CDR3 nucleotide sequence: TGTGCCAGTAGTATAAGGGGGCGGGGTCTATCGAACACTGAAGCTTTCTTT.

V usage is TRBV3-1 (or the pseudogene TRBV3-2) and J usage is TRBJ1-6; D is undetermined. V lost 1 base to trimming and J lost 10 bases, with 11 bases between them. CDR1 and CDR2 from the germline V gene are LGHDT and YNNKEL (reference sequence). The CDR3 extends over 14 amino acids. The CDR3 nucleotides are TGTGCCAGCAGCCAAGGACGCAGGCGCTCACCCCTCCACTTT. Translating gives CASSQGRRRSPLHF.

V usage is TRBV10-3 and J usage is TRBJ1-5; 12 bases fit TRBD1. V was clipped by 1 base and J by 0 bases; unmatched bases: 7. Germline loops: CDR1 ENHRY, CDR2 SYGVKD. The CDR3 consists of 19 residues. CDR3 sequence: CAISEWGTGGHLSNQPQHF. CDR3 bases: TGTGCCATCAGTGAGTGGGGGACAGGGGGCCACCTTAGCAATCAGCCCCAGCATTTT.

The chain recombines TRBV28 with TRBJ1-5; TRBD1 might be the D (6 bases). CDR3 length: 15 residues. CDR1 is MDHEN, CDR2 SYDVKM, per germline. Trimming took off 2 bases at V and 0 bases at J, with 8 bases between the two ends. The CDR3 sequence: CASSLGGHSNQPQHF. CDR3 bases: TGTGCCAGCAGTTTAGGGGGGCATAGCAATCAGCCCCAGCATTTT.

The chain employs TRBV6-6 and TRBJ1-1; D unclear. Trimming cost V 0 bases and J 11 bases, with 10 bases left between them. The CDR3 loop spans 12 amino acids. Germline V lookup: CDR1 MNHNY, CDR2 SVGAGI (reference sequence). For the CDR3, the DNA is TGTGCCAGCAGTTACTCGGAGAAGCGGGCTTTCTTT. This sequence encodes CASSYSEKRAFF.

Comments on this clone: An end of the junction does not agree with germline; a read error may underlie this. The chain recombines TRBV9 with TRBJ2-1; the match to TRBD2 covers 10 bases. The CDR3 consists of 15 residues. Looked up from germline, CDR1 is SGDLS and CDR2 is YYNGEE. The DNA for the CDR3 is TGTGCCAGCAGCCTCGGGGGAGCGGGAGGGAATGCGCAGTTCTTC. Encoded protein: CASSLGGAGGNAQFF.

This clone has more than one count but fewer than ten. The chain uses TRBV30 and TRBJ1-1, with D possibly matching TRBD1 (5 bases). The CDR3 has 11 residues. V lost 7 bases and J 4 bases, leaving 10 bases between the germline ends. Germline assignment: CDR1 GTSNPN and CDR2 SVGIG (reference sequence). As DNA, the CDR3 is TGTGCCTCACAGGACTTCACTGAAGCTTTCTTT. Its protein is CASQDFTEAFF.

The chain is built from TRBV4-1 and TRBJ1-3, with 7 bases matching TRBD1. Unmatched junction bases numbered 5, after V lost 3 bases and J lost 0 bases. Germline V gene data show CDR1 as MGHRA and CDR2 as YSYEKL. There are 16 residues in the CDR3. The CDR3 DNA reads as TGCGCCAGCAGCCAGAGGGACAGTAGCTCTGGAAACACCATATATTTT. Translated: CASSQRDSSSGNTIYF.

As for this clone: The DNA is omitted, as the CDR3 cannot be located on it reliably, and the CDR3 follows TCRdb's listing. The gene calls are TRBV27 and TRBJ2-1; the DNA was not compared with TRBD1, the D call given in the table. The germline V gene encodes CDR1 MNHEY and CDR2 SMNVEV (reference sequence). The CDR3 region is 15 residues in length, termini included. The CDR3 spells CASSFGQGPLNEQFF.

The chain uses TRBV18 and TRBJ1-2; D call uncertain. V lost 2 bases and J lost 2, with 9 bases in between. The length of the CDR3 is 14 residues. CDR1 and CDR2 (germline): KGHSH, LQKENI. In nucleotides, the CDR3 is TGTGCCAGCTCACCAGCGAGCGGGAACTATGGCTACACCTTC. Its translation: CASSPASGNYGYTF.

J is TRBJ2-7 and V is TRBV15; D call uncertain. The CDR3 runs 13 residues. Per germline, CDR1 LNHNV and CDR2 YYDKDF (reference sequence). V lost 0 bases and J lost 6, with 9 bases in between. The CDR3, as DNA: TGTGCCACCAGCAGAGAACAGTTTGCCGAGCAGTACTTC. It yields the protein CATSREQFAEQYF.